One and the same sample provided the 31 T cell receptor beta chains below, sequenced in a study of T cells in Graves' hyperthyroidism and ophthalmopathy. Amplified regions were TCR beta CDR3 sequences from RNA transcripts. During a first-round RT-PCR of the TCR CDR3, the HTBI primer set was used. Using its own MiXCR run on the multiplex PCR reads, TCRdb lists one record per CDR3 protein. The sample holds about half a million distinct CDR3 sequences, about 15% seen once. The sample was blood. These TCRs come from a woman aged 25 to 45 with Graves' ophthalmopathy.

The chain links TRBV4-3 to TRBJ2-7, with TRBD1 matching 10 bases. Germline assignment: CDR1 LGHNA and CDR2 YSLEER. The CDR3 spans 15 residues. With V trimmed by 4 bases and J by 5 bases, 8 bases remained unmatched. CDR3 sequence: CASSPRDRGLNEQYF. For the CDR3, the DNA is TGCGCCAGCAGCCCCCGGGACAGGGGCCTCAACGAGCAGTACTTC.

This clonotype was detected many times. The chain combines TRBV2 with TRBJ2-7; D call uncertain. The V end lost 3 bases, the J end lost 12 bases, and 9 bases lay between the germline ends. This CDR3 region has 10 residues. Germline CDR1 is SNHLY and CDR2 is FYNNEI. The DNA of the CDR3 is TGTGCCAGCAGTGAGGTCGGCACGTACTTC. This translates into CASSEVGTYF.

The genes are TRBV5-1 and TRBJ1-1; no definite D call. Germline V lookup: CDR1 SGHRS, CDR2 YFSETQ. V was cut by 3 bases and J by 2 bases, with 14 bases left in between. The CDR3 contains 15 residues. The CDR3 protein is CASSSGVWGNTEAFF. DNA for the CDR3: TGCGCCAGCAGCTCGGGCGTATGGGGTAACACTGAAGCTTTCTTT.

The chain is built from TRBV18 and TRBJ2-7, with TRBD2 as a possible D gene (6 bases). The V gene lost 5 bases and the J gene lost 3 bases, with 23 bases spanning the gap. Germline CDR1 KGHSH, CDR2 LQKENI. This CDR3 has 17 residues. The CDR3 nucleotides are TGTGCCAGCTCATCCCTCTTTTTCCCGGGAGCAAACTACGAGCAGTACTTC. It translates to CASSSLFFPGANYEQYF.

This clonotype was detected many times. The gene calls are TRBV11-3 and TRBJ2-2, with D perhaps matching TRBD1 (6 bases). Germline V CDR1 and CDR2: SGHNT, YENEEA. This CDR3 is built from 14 residues. V dropped 2 bases and J dropped 5 bases, with 9 bases sitting between them. The CDR3 reads CASSLLQGTGELFF. The CDR3 DNA sequence: TGTGCCAGCAGCTTACTTCAGGGGACCGGGGAGCTGTTTTTT. Filled out from reference TRBV11-3 and TRBJ2-2, the complete variable domain reads EAGVVQSPRYKIIEKKQPVAFWCNPISGHNTLYWYLQNLGQGPELLIRYENEEAVDDSQLPKDRFSAERLKGVDSTLKIQPAELGDSAVYLCASSLLQGTGELFFGEGSRLTVL.

This clonotype showed up many times. Here the CDR3 DNA reads TGCGCCAGCAGCTTGGCCCTTAGGGGTGAGCAGTTCTTC. Translated: CASSLALRGEQFF. The chain links TRBV5-1 to TRBJ2-1, with a weak D call TRBD1 (5 bases). The CDR3 spans 13 residues. The ends were cut back, 0 bases at V and 9 bases at J, with 10 bases in the middle. Germline CDR1 and CDR2: SGHRS and YFSETQ.

The chain combines TRBV6-1 with TRBJ2-5; the D gene is possibly TRBD2 (7 bases). Per germline, CDR1 MNHNS and CDR2 SASEGT. V dropped 11 bases and J dropped 5 bases, with 12 bases sitting between them. The length of the CDR3 is 11 residues. CDR3 in amino acids: CAGGAGETQYF. The CDR3 region has the DNA TGTGCCGGGGGGGCAGGGGAGACCCAGTACTTC.

This clonotype occurred many times. This rearrangement joins TRBV13 to TRBJ2-1, with a possible D match to TRBD2 (6 bases). Trimming left V 4 bases short and J 6 bases short, with 13 bases between. Germline V gene sequence: CDR1 PRHDT, CDR2 FYEKMQ (reference sequence). The CDR3 sequence is 14 residues long. CDR3 protein: CASSSRDLINEQFF. In DNA, the CDR3 is TGTGCCAGCAGCTCCCGGGACTTGATCAATGAGCAGTTCTTC.

This clonotype has a handful of counts. The chain employs TRBV19 and TRBJ2-7; TRBD2 aligns across 10 bases. The ends lost 5 bases at V and 6 bases at J; junction bases unmatched: 7. The germline gives CDR1 LNHDA, CDR2 SQIVND (reference sequence). The CDR3 length is 14 residues. CDR3 sequence reads: CASSPLAGATEQYF. The CDR3 coding sequence is TGTGCCAGTAGTCCCCTAGCGGGAGCCACCGAGCAGTACTTC.

This clonotype was observed many times. The chain uses TRBV6-6 and TRBJ2-3; D remains ambiguous. The CDR3 sequence is 18 residues long. Germline-derived CDR1 and CDR2 are MNHNY and SVGAGI (reference sequence). V was clipped by 2 bases and J by 4 bases, with 22 bases between them. Here the CDR3 reads CASSYATPQSPLADTQYF. The CDR3 DNA follows: TGTGCCAGCAGTTACGCGACCCCTCAGAGTCCTTTGGCAGATACGCAGTATTTT.

The chain is built from TRBV6-1 and TRBJ1-6, with D perhaps TRBD1 (6 bases). Germline CDR1 MNHNS, CDR2 SASEGT. V gave up 6 bases and J gave up 5 bases, with 20 bases separating them. CDR3 length equals 17 residues. The CDR3 sequence: CASSPRRGARNNSPLHF. CDR3 nucleotides: TGTGCCAGCAGCCCTAGAAGGGGGGCGCGGAATAATTCACCCCTCCACTTT.

J is TRBJ2-7 and V is TRBV28, with D perhaps matching TRBD2 (5 bases). Looked up from germline, CDR1 is MDHEN and CDR2 is SYDVKM. The germline V and J ends were trimmed by 3 bases and 3 bases, with 12 bases remaining between them. The CDR3 spans 14 residues. CDR3 sequence: CASSFPARDYEQYF. CDR3 nucleotide sequence: TGTGCCAGCAGTTTCCCTGCCCGGGACTACGAGCAGTACTTC.

Here the CDR3 reads CAISAKGSGSNEQFF. CDR3 bases: TGTGCCATCAGTGCAAAGGGCTCGGGGTCAAATGAGCAGTTCTTC. This chain uses TRBV10-3 with TRBJ2-1; D perhaps matches TRBD2 (5 bases). The CDR3 length is 15 residues. Germline assignment: CDR1 ENHRY and CDR2 SYGVKD. V dropped 4 bases and J dropped 7 bases, with 17 bases sitting between them.

This clonotype was found many times. The chain combines TRBV28 with TRBJ1-2; D unclear. CDR3 length: 11 amino acids. The V gene lost 6 bases and the J gene lost 8 bases, with 10 bases spanning the gap. Germline values: CDR1 MDHEN, CDR2 SYDVKM. This CDR3 reads CASSPSEGYTF. CDR3 bases: TGTGCCAGCAGCCCCTCGGAGGGCTACACCTTC.

There are a few counts of this clonotype. This CDR3 reads CASSLGTSGYGYTF. The CDR3 DNA sequence: TGTGCCAGCAGTTTAGGCACATCGGGCTATGGCTACACCTTC. J is TRBJ1-2 and V is TRBV28; D gene ambiguous. The germline V gene encodes CDR1 MDHEN and CDR2 SYDVKM. The CDR3 has 14 amino acids. The V gene lost 2 bases and the J gene lost 4 bases, with 11 bases spanning the gap.

The J gene is TRBJ2-1, the V gene TRBV7-2, with 14 bases matching TRBD2. Per the germline V gene, CDR1 is SGHTA and CDR2 is FQGNSA. The V segment lost 6 bases and the J segment 3 bases; nucleotides outside the gene matches: 7. The CDR3 covers 17 residues. The CDR3 loop reads CASSFPGLAGVYNEQFF. CDR3 nucleotide sequence: TGTGCCAGCAGTTTTCCGGGACTAGCGGGAGTCTACAATGAGCAGTTCTTC.

This clonotype was seen ten or more times. J is TRBJ2-3 and V is TRBV20-1; D might be TRBD2 (6 bases). The germline CDR1 and CDR2 sequences are DFQATT and SNEGSKA (reference sequence). The CDR3 has 16 residues. Trimming left V 7 bases short and J 4 bases short, with 24 bases between. CDR3 sequence (DNA): TGCAGTGTTGCACCTCAGCGGCGGGAAACGGCAGATACGCAGTATTTT. This codes for CSVAPQRRETADTQYF.

This clonotype has only a few counts. The chain links TRBV10-1 to TRBJ2-5; 12 nucleotides agree with TRBD2. CDR1 and CDR2 (germline): WNHNN, SYGVQD (reference sequence). V lost 0 bases, J lost 5 bases, and 10 bases stayed unmatched. The CDR3 runs 18 residues. DNA of the CDR3: TGCGCCAGCAGTGAGTCGAGACTAGCGGGAGAAAAGCGGGAGACCCAGTACTTC. Translation gives CASSESRLAGEKRETQYF.

The chain carries TRBV4-3 and TRBJ2-7; 7 nucleotides align to TRBD1. Judging by the DNA end, TRBJ2-1 fits better; the J call may be wrong. Germline CDR1 reads LGHNA; CDR2 reads YSLEER. This CDR3 spans 14 amino acids. The CDR3 here is CASSPTGYSYEQFF. The CDR3 DNA sequence: TGCGCCAGCAGCCCGACAGGGTATTCCTACGAGCAGTTCTTC.

The chain carries TRBV5-4 and TRBJ2-1; D is undetermined. The CDR3 sequence is 17 residues long. Per the germline V gene, CDR1 is SGHNT and CDR2 is YYREEE (reference sequence). Deletions cut 1 base from V and 0 bases from J, with 14 bases between. CDR3 protein: CASSLPSGSGSYNEQFF. The CDR3 DNA reads TGTGCCAGCAGCTTGCCGTCCGGGTCTGGCTCCTACAATGAGCAGTTCTTC.

In this sample, this clonotype turned up many times. The V and J genes are TRBV5-1 and TRBJ2-7; tentative D call: TRBD2 (6 bases). This CDR3 is built from 17 residues. V was pared by 1 base and J by 2 bases, with 19 bases between. In germline, CDR1 is SGHRS, CDR2 YFSETQ. CDR3 in DNA: TGCGCCAGCAGCTTGAGAGGTACGGGAGCCGTGGCCTACGAGCAGTACTTC. It translates to CASSLRGTGAVAYEQYF.

This clonotype was recorded many times. The V call is TRBV7-9, the J call TRBJ1-1, with D uncertain. Germline-derived CDR1 and CDR2 are SEHNR and FQNEAQ (reference sequence). CDR3 length: 13 residues. Trimming left V 2 bases short and J 4 bases short, with 8 bases between. CDR3: CASSLSELTEAFF. CDR3 nucleotide sequence: TGTGCCAGCAGCTTATCGGAACTCACTGAAGCTTTCTTT.

A few counts support this clonotype. DNA of the CDR3: TGCGCCAGCAGAAGGGGACTAGAATTCGACGAGCAGTACTTC. Amino acid sequence: CASRRGLEFDEQYF. The chain has TRBV4-3 and TRBJ2-7, with 8 nucleotides matching TRBD2. Germline V gives CDR1 LGHNA, CDR2 YSLEER. CDR3 size: 14 residues. J gave up 5 bases and V 6 bases, and 9 bases lay outside the gene matches.

This clonotype was detected many times. The chain employs TRBV5-5 and TRBJ2-7; 11 bases map to TRBD2. The CDR3 runs 17 residues. The V segment lost 1 base and the J segment 0 bases; nucleotides outside the gene matches: 6. Germline V gene lookup returns CDR1 SGHKS and CDR2 YYEKEE (reference sequence). CDR3 residues: CASSLTSGSGSSYEQYF. The CDR3 DNA reads TGTGCCAGCAGCTTGACTAGCGGGAGTGGGAGCTCCTACGAGCAGTACTTC.

Only one count was recorded for this clonotype. V gene TRBV11-2 combines with J gene TRBJ2-6, with TRBD1 matching over 10 bases. V trimming: 6 bases; J trimming: 2 bases; junction bases outside the gene matches: 13. CDR1 is SGHAT and CDR2 is FQNNGV in the germline V gene. This CDR3 has 19 residues. The CDR3 nucleotides read TGTGCCAGCAGTTCCCCGGACAGGGGGAGGTATGCTGGGGCCAACGTCCTGACTTTC. Translated, it gives CASSSPDRGRYAGANVLTF.

In nucleotides, the CDR3 is TGCAGTGCTAGCGGGCACGTTGCTGGGGCCAACGTCCTGACTTTC. Its protein is CSASGHVAGANVLTF. This chain joins TRBV20-1 and TRBJ2-6; D is ambiguous. There are 15 residues in the CDR3. Trimming took 3 bases from V and 2 from J, leaving 11 bases between them. Germline V gene lookup returns CDR1 DFQATT and CDR2 SNEGSKA (reference sequence).

At least ten counts were recorded for this clonotype. This chain uses TRBV19 with TRBJ1-1; 10 nucleotides line up with TRBD1. The CDR3 consists of 16 residues. The V and J ends lost 5 bases and 1 base, in that order; junction bases with no gene match: 7. Germline assignment: CDR1 LNHDA and CDR2 SQIVND (reference sequence). CDR3 coding DNA: TGTGCCAGTAGTCTCCCGGGACAGGGGACGAACACTGAAGCTTTCTTT. Residues: CASSLPGQGTNTEAFF.

This clonotype has a count of ten or more. The J gene is TRBJ2-7, the V gene TRBV6-2 or TRBV6-3; weak D call: TRBD1 (6 bases). This CDR3 is 14 amino acids long. The V and J ends lost 4 bases and 3 bases respectively, with 13 bases between them. CDR1 and CDR2 from the germline V gene are MNHEY and SVGEGT. CDR3 loop: CASSWDGQFYEQYF. The DNA of the CDR3 is TGTGCCAGCAGTTGGGATGGACAGTTCTACGAGCAGTACTTC.

The gene calls are TRBV20-1 and TRBJ1-5, with 8 bases fitting TRBD1. The CDR3 has 12 residues. Germline CDR1 DFQATT, CDR2 SNEGSKA (reference sequence). V shed 3 bases and J 9 bases; nucleotides not matched to a gene: 4. This CDR3 reads CSARSGGVPQHF. In DNA, the CDR3 is TGCAGTGCTAGGTCAGGGGGCGTGCCCCAGCATTTT.

Many counts were recorded for this clonotype. This chain connects TRBV28 to TRBJ2-1, with TRBD1 matching over 9 bases. Trimming cost V 8 bases and J 5 bases; bases outside gene matches: 16. Germline V gives CDR1 MDHEN, CDR2 SYDVKM. The CDR3 sequence is 17 residues long. In DNA, the CDR3 is TGTGCCAGCGCCGAGCCGAGCGGGACAGGGTTTAACAATGAGCAGTTCTTC. Residues: CASAEPSGTGFNNEQFF.

This clonotype has more than one count but fewer than ten. J is TRBJ2-7 and V is TRBV20-1, with D possibly called TRBD1 or TRBD2 (5 bases each). CDR3 length: 15 amino acids. V lost 0 bases and J lost 3, with 15 bases in between. Germline V CDR1 and CDR2: DFQATT, SNEGSKA (reference sequence). In DNA form, the CDR3 reads TGCAGTGCTAGAGATCTTGGGACGATTTTCTACGAGCAGTACTTC. This codes for CSARDLGTIFYEQYF.